This T cell receptor (beta chain) was sequenced in a study of early T cells in non-severe SARS-CoV-2 infection (dated by TCRdb to about 2021). At the level of the whole study: Because TCR sequencing relied on bulk RNA taken from unsorted whole blood, pairing of alpha and beta chains was not possible. Study-level results and caveats: Matching against VDJdb was skewed toward anti-spike CD8 responses, likely underestimated virus-specific expansions, and missed private and CD4 specificities.

On this clonotype itself: It lacks a known antigen. A much larger clone differs by one base, so this may be a read error.

To prepare the library, 5' RACE was applied. Sequenced using a NextSeq 500. The TCR library protocol attached unique molecular identifiers to individual cDNA molecules to correct for sequencing error and PCR bias. Both TCR alpha and beta chains were sequenced, and tight co-correlation was observed between alpha and beta sequence abundances in each sample. In the paper's pipeline: V gene, J gene and CDR3 annotation of TCR sequences was performed with Decombinator V4. TCRs were defined as expanded if a significant change between any two time points was detected under a Poisson model with p below 0.0001. TCR abundances were normalised to the total number of TCRs sequenced per sample and were expressed as counts per million. TRAV1-2 paired with TRAJ12, TRAJ20 or TRAJ33 defined MAIT TCRs, while TRAV10 paired with TRAJ18 defined iNKT TCRs. VDJdb, accessed 1 November 2021, was searched for CMV, EBV and SARS-CoV-2 annotated TCRs, excluding TCRs annotated for multiple antigens. TCRdb reprocessed the public reads (quality trimming at Q25 with fastp, clone calling with MiXCR) and kept in-frame beta chains. Entries that share a CDR3 protein sequence are merged under the most common genes and DNA. The V and J calls follow TCRdb's processing rather than the paper's. The sample profile shows about 28,000 distinct CDR3 sequences; about 4.3% of them were found once. Approximately 5.4% of the sample goes to the ten largest clones.

Set within a cohort of healthcare workers in London, UK, this nested case-control study involved weekly PCR testing of nasopharyngeal swabs along with blood sampling. Healthcare workers were enrolled in the week of the UK lockdown, from 23 to 31 March 2020, and were followed every week for up to roughly 15 weeks. Per the germline V gene (reference sequence), SEHNR is the CDR1 and FQNEAQ is the CDR2. From the cysteine through the phenylalanine, the CDR3 covers 14 amino acids. Only the CDR3 part of the read is kept: 42 bases, read in frame from the first base. The V gene is TRBV7-9 and the J gene is TRBJ2-7, and TRBD1 may be the D gene, going by 5 matching bases. The receptor was isolated from an adult who was a healthcare worker with PCR-confirmed SARS-CoV-2 infection or an uninfected control (not recorded which). The source was whole blood, collected at baseline. Here the CDR3 is given as CASSLPGGWGEQNF. In nucleotides, the sequence is TGTGCCAGCAGCCTCCCGGGTGGCTGGGGCGAGCAGAACTTC.